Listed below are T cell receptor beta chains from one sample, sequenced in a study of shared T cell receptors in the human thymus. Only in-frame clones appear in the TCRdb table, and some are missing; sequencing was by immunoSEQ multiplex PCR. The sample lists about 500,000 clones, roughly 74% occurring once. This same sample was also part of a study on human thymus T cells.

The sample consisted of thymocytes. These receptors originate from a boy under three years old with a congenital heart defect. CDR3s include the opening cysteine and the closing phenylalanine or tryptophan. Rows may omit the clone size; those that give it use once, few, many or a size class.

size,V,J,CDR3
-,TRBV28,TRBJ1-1,CASSLRPSRAGTEAFF
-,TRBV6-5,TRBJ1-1,CASTLPGNTEAFF
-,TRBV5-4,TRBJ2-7,CASSPNRTSGRAGPYEQYF
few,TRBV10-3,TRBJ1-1,CAISEAAPGQGGTTEAFF
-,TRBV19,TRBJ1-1,CASSIGGQGGTEAFF
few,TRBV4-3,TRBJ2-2,CASSQVGTGGWRESNTGELFF
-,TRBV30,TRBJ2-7,CAGYGRAGEQYF
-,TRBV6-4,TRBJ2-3,CASSITSTGDTQYF
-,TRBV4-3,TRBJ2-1,CASSRRGALSYNEQFF
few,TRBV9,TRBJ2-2,CASSSREGRETGELFF
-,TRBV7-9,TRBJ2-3,CASMASGESTDTQYF
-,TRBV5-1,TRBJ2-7,CASSLYGSYEQYF
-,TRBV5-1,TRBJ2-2,CASSPGTATGELFF
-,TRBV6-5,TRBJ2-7,CASSRITQHPYEQYF
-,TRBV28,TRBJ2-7,CASRGQGPLGEQYF
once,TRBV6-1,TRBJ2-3,CASSDMGQGTQYF
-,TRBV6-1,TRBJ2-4,CASSEARDRWLAKNIQYF
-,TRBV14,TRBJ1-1,CASSPQGSTEAFF
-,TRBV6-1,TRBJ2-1,CASSEEEQFF
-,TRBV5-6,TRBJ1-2,CASSLKSTGSYGYTF
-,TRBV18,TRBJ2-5,CASSPRMRTGGGETQYF
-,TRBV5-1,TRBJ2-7,CASSLARDFPSSYEQYF
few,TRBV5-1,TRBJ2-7,CASSLDGGGNGEQYF
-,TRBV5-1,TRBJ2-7,CASSPGLAGGEQYF
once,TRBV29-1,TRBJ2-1,CSVAPRAGSYNEQFF
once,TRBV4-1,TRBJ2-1,CASSQDTTSNEQFF
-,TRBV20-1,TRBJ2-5,CSAAAHETQYF
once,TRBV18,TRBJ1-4,CASSPRQGVDGKLFF
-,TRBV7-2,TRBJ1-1,CASSSGVEGRNTEAFF
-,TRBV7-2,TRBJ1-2,CASSLAEQGTACLASAYGYTF
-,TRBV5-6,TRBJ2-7,CASSPGDRGRLHSYEQYF
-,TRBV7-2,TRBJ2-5,CASSPRGDARTQYF
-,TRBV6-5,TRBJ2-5,CASAPPASKETQYF
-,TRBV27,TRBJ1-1,CASSSDILSLQGGPHTEAFF
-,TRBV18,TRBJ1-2,CASSLPGQVRGYTF
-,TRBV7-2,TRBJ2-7,CASSSRTSGRKGEQYF
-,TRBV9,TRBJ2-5,CASSVVSGGGVETQYF
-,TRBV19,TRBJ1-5,CASSIWDRGHQPQHF
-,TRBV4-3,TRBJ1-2,CASSQDQGGNHYGYTF
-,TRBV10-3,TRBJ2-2,CAIRREPNTGELFF
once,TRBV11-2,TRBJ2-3,CASSTSAGRGTDTQYF
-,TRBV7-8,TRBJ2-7,CASSSDRGSSYEQYF